This T cell receptor (beta chain) is drawn from a study of T-cell memory formation after mild COVID-19. Study-wide points: In pre-infection memory, a portion of responding clones appeared, which suggested that cross-reactive memory joined.

TCRdb re-analysed the 5' RACE reads in MiXCR, keeping a single row per CDR3 protein. The table records over 300,000 distinct CDR3 sequences, 20% of them present only once. The CDR3 contains 13 residues. The germline CDR1 and CDR2 sequences are SGHRS and YFSETQ. Trimming cost V 4 bases and J 9 bases; bases outside gene matches: 7. This clonotype was seen repeatedly, ten times or more. Its antigen is undetermined. The chain has TRBV5-1 and TRBJ2-1, with 7 nucleotides matching TRBD2. This receptor was identified in a man between 18 and 29 years old who had mild COVID-19 (a few samples of this study predate the infection). Cell type and time point are not known. Sequencing input: PBMCs or a T cell subset sorted from them (not recorded which). The CDR3, as DNA: TGCGCCAGCAGCCACAGCGGGGCTTCTGAGCAGTTCTTC. Encoded protein: CASSHSGASEQFF. Drawing the rest from reference TRBV5-1 and TRBJ2-1, the complete variable domain is KAGVTQTPRYLIKTRGQQVTLSCSPISGHRSVSWYQQTPGQGLQFLFEYFSETQRNKGNFPGRFSGRQFSNSRSEMNVSTLELGDSALYLCASSHSGASEQFFGPGTRLTVL.